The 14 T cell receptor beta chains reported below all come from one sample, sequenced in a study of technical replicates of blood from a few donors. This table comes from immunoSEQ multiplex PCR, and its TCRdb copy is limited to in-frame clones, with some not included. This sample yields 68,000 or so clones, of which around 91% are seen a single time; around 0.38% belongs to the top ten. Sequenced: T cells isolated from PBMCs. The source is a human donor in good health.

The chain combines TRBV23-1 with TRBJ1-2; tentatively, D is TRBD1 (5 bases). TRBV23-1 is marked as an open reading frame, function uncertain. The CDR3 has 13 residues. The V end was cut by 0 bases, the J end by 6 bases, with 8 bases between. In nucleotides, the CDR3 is TGCGCCAGCAGTCAATCCGACAGACATGGCTACACCTTC. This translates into CASSQSDRHGYTF.

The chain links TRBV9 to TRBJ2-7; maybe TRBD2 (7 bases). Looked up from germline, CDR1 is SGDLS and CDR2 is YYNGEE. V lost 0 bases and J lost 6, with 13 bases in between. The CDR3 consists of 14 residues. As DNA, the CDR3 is TGTGCCAGCAGCGTAGCGGGGGGCCCCGGCGAGCAGTACTTC. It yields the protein CASSVAGGPGEQYF.

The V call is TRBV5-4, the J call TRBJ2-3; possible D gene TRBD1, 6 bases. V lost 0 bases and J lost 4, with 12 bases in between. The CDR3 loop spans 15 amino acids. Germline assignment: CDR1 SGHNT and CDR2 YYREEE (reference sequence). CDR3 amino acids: CASSLGVQGPDTQYF. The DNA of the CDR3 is TGTGCCAGCAGCTTGGGGGTACAGGGCCCAGATACGCAGTATTTT.

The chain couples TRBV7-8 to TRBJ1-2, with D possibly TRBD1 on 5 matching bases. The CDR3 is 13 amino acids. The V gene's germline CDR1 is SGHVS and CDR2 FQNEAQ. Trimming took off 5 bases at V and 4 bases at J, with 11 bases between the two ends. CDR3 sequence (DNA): TGTGCCAGCAGCCTGGGGGGAAGCTATGGCTACACCTTC. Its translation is CASSLGGSYGYTF.

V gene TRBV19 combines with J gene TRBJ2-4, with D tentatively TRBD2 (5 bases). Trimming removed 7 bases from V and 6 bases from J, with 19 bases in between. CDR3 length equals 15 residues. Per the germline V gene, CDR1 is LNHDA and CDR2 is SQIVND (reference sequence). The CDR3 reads CASTATREGRNIQYF. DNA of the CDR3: TGTGCCAGTACTGCGACAAGGGAAGGGAGAAACATTCAGTACTTC.

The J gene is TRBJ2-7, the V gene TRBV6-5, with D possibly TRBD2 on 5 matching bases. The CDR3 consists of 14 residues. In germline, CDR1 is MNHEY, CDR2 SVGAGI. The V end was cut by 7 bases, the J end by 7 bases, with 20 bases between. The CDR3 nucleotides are TGTGCCAGCAATCCCTCCTTATTAACTAGGGAGCAGTACTTC. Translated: CASNPSLLTREQYF.

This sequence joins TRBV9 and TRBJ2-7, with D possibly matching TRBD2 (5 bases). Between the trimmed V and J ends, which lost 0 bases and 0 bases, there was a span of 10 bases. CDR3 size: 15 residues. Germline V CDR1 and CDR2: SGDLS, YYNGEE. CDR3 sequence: CASSVETGSSYEQYF. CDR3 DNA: TGTGCCAGCAGCGTAGAAACGGGGAGCTCCTACGAGCAGTACTTC.

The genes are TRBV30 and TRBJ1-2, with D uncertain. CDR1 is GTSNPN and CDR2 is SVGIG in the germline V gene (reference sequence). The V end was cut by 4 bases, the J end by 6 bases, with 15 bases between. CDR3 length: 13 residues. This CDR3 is CAWIYVGSNGYTF. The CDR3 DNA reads TGTGCCTGGATCTACGTGGGGAGTAATGGCTACACCTTC.

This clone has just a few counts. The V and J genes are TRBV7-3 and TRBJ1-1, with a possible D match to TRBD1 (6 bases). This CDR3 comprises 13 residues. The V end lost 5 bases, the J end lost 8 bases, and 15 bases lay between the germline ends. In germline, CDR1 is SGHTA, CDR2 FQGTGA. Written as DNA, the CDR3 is TGTGCCAGCAGCAAGGAACAGGGTACCGAAGCTTTCTTT. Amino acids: CASSKEQGTEAFF.

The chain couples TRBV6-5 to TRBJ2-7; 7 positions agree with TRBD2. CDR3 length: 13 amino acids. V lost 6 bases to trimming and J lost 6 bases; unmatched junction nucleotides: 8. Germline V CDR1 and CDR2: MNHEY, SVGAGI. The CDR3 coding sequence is TGTGCCAGCAGCTATGGACCGGGGGGCGAGCAGTACTTC. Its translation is CASSYGPGGEQYF.

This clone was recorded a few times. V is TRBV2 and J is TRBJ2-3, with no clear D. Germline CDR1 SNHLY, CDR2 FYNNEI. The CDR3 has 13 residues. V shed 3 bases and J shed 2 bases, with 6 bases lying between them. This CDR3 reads CASSDTYTDTQYF. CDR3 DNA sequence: TGTGCCAGCAGTGACACCTACACAGATACGCAGTATTTT.

CDR3 in DNA: TGTGCCAGCTGTCCGGGAGGCGGAGAGACCCAGTACTTC. Translation gives CASCPGGGETQYF. The rearrangement uses TRBV14 and TRBJ2-5; TRBD2 matches at 7 bases. The CDR3 totals 13 residues. Trimming at V came to 8 bases and at J to 4 bases, leaving 7 bases not matched to a gene. Germline CDR1 and CDR2: SGHDN and FVKESK.

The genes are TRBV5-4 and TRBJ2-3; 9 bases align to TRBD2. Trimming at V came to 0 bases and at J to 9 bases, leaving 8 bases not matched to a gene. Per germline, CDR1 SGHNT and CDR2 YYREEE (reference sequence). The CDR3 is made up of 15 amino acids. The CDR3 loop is CASSLEYTAGGTQYF. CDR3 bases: TGTGCCAGCAGCTTGGAATATACGGCGGGAGGGACGCAGTATTTT.

CDR3 in amino acids: CASTSAGRFDTQYF. Written as DNA, the CDR3 is TGCGCCAGCACCTCTGCCGGTCGCTTTGATACGCAGTATTTT. The J gene is TRBJ2-3, the V gene TRBV5-1; D uncertain. Germline-derived CDR1 and CDR2 are SGHRS and YFSETQ. With 6 bases removed from V and 6 bases from J, the gap between germline ends came to 17 bases. The CDR3 consists of 14 residues. Looking up the rest from reference TRBV5-1 and TRBJ2-3 gives the full variable domain: KAGVTQTPRYLIKTRGQQVTLSCSPISGHRSVSWYQQTPGQGLQFLFEYFSETQRNKGNFPGRFSGRQFSNSRSEMNVSTLELGDSALYLCASTSAGRFDTQYFGPGTRLTVL.